These 9 T cell receptor beta chains were sequenced from one sample in a study of blood T cell repertoires in COVID-19. Using immunoSEQ multiplex PCR, the repertoire was profiled, and TCRdb retains in-frame clones only, with some absent. The repertoire holds about 73,000 clones, with approximately 83% as singletons. The sequenced material came from peripheral blood. These receptors were taken from a man at least 80 years old with active or convalescent COVID-19.

This clone was detected only a few times. The rearrangement links TRBV3-1 (or the pseudogene TRBV3-2) to TRBJ2-7; a weak D match, TRBD2 (7 bases). Per the germline V gene, CDR1 is LGHDT and CDR2 is YNNKEL (reference sequence). The V and J ends lost 6 bases and 5 bases respectively, with 17 bases between them. The CDR3 length is 14 residues. The chain's CDR3 is CASRGRGGAHEQYF. The CDR3 coding sequence is TGTGCCAGCAGGGGTCGTGGGGGGGCCCACGAGCAGTACTTC.

J is TRBJ2-2 and V is TRBV6-2 or TRBV6-3, with D maybe TRBD1 (5 bases). There are 13 residues in the CDR3. Germline values: CDR1 MNHEY, CDR2 SVGEGT. Trimming cost V 6 bases and J 6 bases, with 11 bases left between them. The CDR3 nucleotides read TGTGCCAGCAGCACAGGCTCGGCCGGGGAGCTGTTTTTT. It specifies CASSTGSAGELFF.

CDR3 loop: CAWSPGLAGGMDTQYF. The CDR3 DNA is TGTGCCTGGAGCCCGGGACTAGCGGGGGGCATGGATACGCAGTATTTT. This chain uses TRBV30 with TRBJ2-3, with 15 bases identical to TRBD2. From germline, CDR1 is GTSNPN and CDR2 SVGIG (reference sequence). Unmatched junction bases numbered 7, after V lost 3 bases and J lost 6 bases. The CDR3 is made up of 16 amino acids.

The rearrangement links TRBV18 to TRBJ1-5; 9 bases line up with TRBD1. V shed 2 bases and J 5 bases; nucleotides not matched to a gene: 1. Germline assignment: CDR1 KGHSH and CDR2 LQKENI. This CDR3 is 14 amino acids long. CDR3 in amino acids: CASSPGTGYQPQHF. The CDR3 DNA reads TGTGCCAGCTCACCAGGGACAGGGTATCAGCCCCAGCATTTT.

This clone was recorded once. The chain joins TRBV19 to TRBJ1-5, with D possibly being TRBD1 (5 bases). This CDR3 spans 13 amino acids. Trimming cost V 5 bases and J 7 bases, with 12 bases left between them. Germline values: CDR1 LNHDA, CDR2 SQIVND (reference sequence). CDR3 sequence: CASSLAGHQPQHF. In DNA form, the CDR3 reads TGTGCCAGTAGTTTGGCAGGGCACCAGCCCCAGCATTTT.

The chain combines TRBV28 with TRBJ2-7; TRBD2 agrees at 11 bases. The CDR3 runs 15 residues. Germline values: CDR1 MDHEN, CDR2 SYDVKM. V lost 4 bases to trimming and J lost 3 bases; unmatched junction nucleotides: 5. CDR3 sequence reads: CASSSRTSGSYEQYF. The CDR3 DNA follows: TGTGCCAGCAGTTCAAGAACTAGCGGGAGCTACGAGCAGTACTTC.

CDR3 coding DNA: TGTGCCAGCAGCTTAGCGGGACAGGGGGCTAGCACTGGAAACACCATATATTTT. This codes for CASSLAGQGASTGNTIYF. V gene TRBV7-2 combines with J gene TRBJ1-3, with TRBD1 matching 12 bases. V gave up 0 bases and J gave up 2 bases; unmatched junction bases: 5. CDR1 and CDR2 from the germline V gene are SGHTA and FQGNSA. The CDR3 sequence is 18 residues long.

This chain connects TRBV30 to TRBJ2-7; 8 bases map to TRBD2. The CDR3 sequence is 14 residues long. J lost 4 bases, V lost 3 bases, and 8 bases had no gene match. Germline V gene sequence: CDR1 GTSNPN, CDR2 SVGIG (reference sequence). CDR3 region: CAWSRGGGNYEQYF. The CDR3 coding sequence is TGTGCCTGGAGCCGGGGGGGCGGGAATTACGAGCAGTACTTC.

The chain has TRBV2 and TRBJ2-5; 10 bases match TRBD1. Trimming at V came to 6 bases and at J to 5 bases, leaving 9 bases not matched to a gene. This CDR3 is 15 amino acids long. Germline V gene data show CDR1 as SNHLY and CDR2 as FYNNEI. The CDR3: CASRGRDRGHETQYF. The DNA of the CDR3 is TGTGCCAGCAGGGGCCGCGACAGGGGGCATGAGACCCAGTACTTC.